These T cell receptor beta chains were read from a single sample in a study of blood T cell repertoires in COVID-19. Libraries were prepared by immunoSEQ multiplex PCR; TCRdb keeps only in-frame clonotypes and omits some of them. This table holds a few hundred thousand clones, roughly 89% found once. Sequenced: PBMCs or T cells enriched from blood (not recorded which). The receptor set was obtained from a woman aged 18-29 years with acute COVID-19. The CDR3 runs from the conserved cysteine through the conserved F or W. Fields, in order: V gene, D gene, J gene, clone size, CDR3 DNA, CDR3 protein. A D gene is named only where the DNA matches it firmly. A clone size is listed for some rows: how often the clone was seen (once, few, many), or a class if it is expanded.

>TRBV7-2|.|TRBJ2-7|.
TGTGCCAGCAGCTTAGACAGTGGCGAGCAGTACTTC
CASSLDSGEQYF
>TRBV27|.|TRBJ2-3|once
TGTGCCAGCAGTTCTATAGCGGGCACAGATACGCAGTATTTT
CASSSIAGTDTQYF
>TRBV9|TRBD1|TRBJ1-6|.
TGTGCCAGCAGCCCGGGAGGGGGCGAGTATAATTCACCCCTCCACTTT
CASSPGGGEYNSPLHF
>TRBV7-2|.|TRBJ1-1|few
TGTGCCAGCAGCTTAGTTGCGGGGGGCGCTGAAGCTTTCTTT
CASSLVAGGAEAFF
>TRBV13|.|TRBJ2-3|.
TGTGCCAGCAGCTTAGTCCACGGTCAGGGAGATACGCAGTATTTT
CASSLVHGQGDTQYF
>TRBV7-8|TRBD1|TRBJ1-1|.
TGTGCCAGCAGCTCCCGGACAGGACAACACACTGAAGCTTTCTTT
CASSSRTGQHTEAFF
>TRBV5-5|.|TRBJ2-7|.
TGTGCCAGCAGCTTGGTTCAGCGCACCCCCTACGAGCAGTACTTC
CASSLVQRTPYEQYF
>TRBV5-6|.|TRBJ2-5|.
TGTGCCAGCAGCTCCCGGCAGGGGATTTGGGGGGAGACCCAGTACTTC
CASSSRQGIWGETQYF
>TRBV11-2|.|TRBJ2-2|few
TGTGCCAGCAGCCCTCAGGGGGGAGGCACCGGGGAGCTGTTTTTT
CASSPQGGGTGELFF
>TRBV6-5|TRBD1|TRBJ1-4|.
TGTGCCAGCAGCCCAACAGGGGGTAGTGAAAAACTGTTTTTT
CASSPTGGSEKLFF
>TRBV7-9|.|TRBJ2-7|.
TGTGCCAGCAGCTTAGAGGAGGGCGAGCAGTACTTC
CASSLEEGEQYF
>TRBV18|.|TRBJ1-1|once
TGTGCCAGCTCACCGGGACACAGCATTCGGACTGAAGCTTTCTTT
CASSPGHSIRTEAFF
>TRBV28|.|TRBJ2-3|.
TGTGCCAGTTTGCGGGGAACTAGCACAGATACGCAGTATTTT
CASLRGTSTDTQYF
>TRBV21-1|.|TRBJ1-1|once
TGTGCCAGCAGCGCCGGCCCAGACAGGAACACTGAAGCTTTCTTT
CASSAGPDRNTEAFF
>TRBV7-3|TRBD2|TRBJ2-7|.
TGTGCCAGCAGCTCCAGCGGGACTAGCGGATCCTACGAGCAGTACTTC
CASSSSGTSGSYEQYF
>TRBV7-9|.|TRBJ2-1|.
TGTGCCAGCAGCTTAGGCGGGATCAATGAGCAGTTCTTC
CASSLGGINEQFF
>TRBV7-9|TRBD1|TRBJ1-4|.
TGTGCCAGCAGCTTCCGGACAGGGGACCTCTTATCAGGTGAAAAACTGTTTTTT
CASSFRTGDLLSGEKLFF
>TRBV5-4|.|TRBJ1-2|.
TGTGCCAGCAGCCCTGGCCAGGCGGGAACCTATGGCTACACCTTC
CASSPGQAGTYGYTF
>TRBV7-9|TRBD2|TRBJ2-7|few
TGTGCCAGCAGCTTGACTAGCGGAACCTACGAGCAGTACTTC
CASSLTSGTYEQYF
>TRBV10-2|TRBD1|TRBJ2-7|.
TGCGCCAGCAGTCCCGGGACAGACTACGAGCAGTACTTC
CASSPGTDYEQYF
>TRBV27|.|TRBJ1-2|.
TGTGCCAGCAGTTTGGACAAAACCTATGGCTACACCTTC
CASSLDKTYGYTF
>TRBV5-1|.|TRBJ2-1|once
TGCGCCAGCAGCCCCGAGCGTAGCAATGAGCAGTTCTTC
CASSPERSNEQFF
>TRBV7-9|TRBD1|TRBJ1-4|.
TGTGCCAGCAGCTTAGGAGCTCAGGGGGAGGAAAAACTGTTTTTT
CASSLGAQGEEKLFF
>TRBV7-3|.|TRBJ2-3|.
TGTGCCAGCAGCTTTCGGTTTGACAGACCCACAGATACGCAGTATTTT
CASSFRFDRPTDTQYF
>TRBV10-3|TRBD1|TRBJ1-2|.
TGTGCCATCAGCGCCCGGGACAGCTATGGCTACACCTTC
CAISARDSYGYTF
>TRBV19|TRBD1|TRBJ2-7|.
TGTGCCAGTAGTAGGGCCCCACCAGGGGGATCAACTTCCTACGAGCAGTACTTC
CASSRAPPGGSTSYEQYF
>TRBV7-8|.|TRBJ1-2|.
TGTGCCAGCAGCGGAGGTAGAAATCCCATTAACTATGGCTACACCTTC
CASSGGRNPINYGYTF
>TRBV9|TRBD1|TRBJ1-5|.
TGTGCCAGCAGCGTAGAGGCACAGGGGGATCAGCCCCAGCATTTT
CASSVEAQGDQPQHF
>TRBV18|TRBD1|TRBJ2-1|.
TGTGCCAGCTCACCACGCGGACAGGGGGGCCACAATGAGCAGTTCTTC
CASSPRGQGGHNEQFF
>TRBV9|.|TRBJ1-3|few
TGTGCCAGCAGCCCAGGGTTCTCTGGAAACACCATATATTTT
CASSPGFSGNTIYF
>TRBV13|.|TRBJ2-7|once
TGTGCCAGCAGCTTAGGCCGTACCGCGGGCGACGAGCAGTACTTC
CASSLGRTAGDEQYF
>TRBV11-2|TRBD1|TRBJ2-1|.
TGTGCCAGCAGCTTAGCGTGGACAGGGTATAATGAGCAGTTCTTC
CASSLAWTGYNEQFF
>TRBV2|.|TRBJ2-2|.
TGTGCCAGCAGTGATAGCGGAGTGACCGGGGAGCTGTTTTTT
CASSDSGVTGELFF
>TRBV7-3|TRBD2|TRBJ2-5|.
TGTGCCAGCAGCCGGACTAGCCGAGAGACCCAGTACTTC
CASSRTSRETQYF
>TRBV19|TRBD1|TRBJ2-7|.
TGTGCCAGTAGAACCGGGACAGGGGTCTACGAGCAGTACTTC
CASRTGTGVYEQYF
>TRBV4-1|TRBD2|TRBJ2-7|.
TGCGCCAGCAGCCAAGATGGGGGGGGGACTGTCGTCTCCTACGAGCAGTACTTC
CASSQDGGGTVVSYEQYF
>TRBV24-1|TRBD1|TRBJ2-3|.
TGTGCCACCAGTCGACAGGGGGGGACAGATACGCAGTATTTT
CATSRQGGTDTQYF
>TRBV18|TRBD1|TRBJ1-2|.
TGTGCCAGCTCACCACGCGGACAGGGCGAAGGCTACACCTTC
CASSPRGQGEGYTF
>TRBV19|TRBD2|TRBJ2-1|once
TGTGCCACCTCGGAACTAGCGGACAATGAGCAGTTCTTC
CATSELADNEQFF